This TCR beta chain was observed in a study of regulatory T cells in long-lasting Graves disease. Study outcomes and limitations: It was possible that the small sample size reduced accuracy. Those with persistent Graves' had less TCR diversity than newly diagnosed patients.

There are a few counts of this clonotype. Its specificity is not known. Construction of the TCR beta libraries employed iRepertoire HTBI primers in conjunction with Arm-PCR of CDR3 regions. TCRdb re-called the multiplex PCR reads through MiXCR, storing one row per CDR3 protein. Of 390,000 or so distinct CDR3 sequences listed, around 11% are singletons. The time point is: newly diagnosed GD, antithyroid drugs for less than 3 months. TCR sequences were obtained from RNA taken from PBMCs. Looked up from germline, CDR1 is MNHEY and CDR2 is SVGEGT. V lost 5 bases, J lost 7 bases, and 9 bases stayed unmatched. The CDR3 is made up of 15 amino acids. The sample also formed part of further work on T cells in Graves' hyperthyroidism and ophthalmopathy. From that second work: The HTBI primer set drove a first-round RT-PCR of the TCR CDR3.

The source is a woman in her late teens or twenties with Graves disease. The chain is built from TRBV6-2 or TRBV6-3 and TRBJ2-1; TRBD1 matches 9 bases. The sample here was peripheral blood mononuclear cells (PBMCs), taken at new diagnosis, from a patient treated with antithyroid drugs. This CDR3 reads CASSGPGQGKNEQFF. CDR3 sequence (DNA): TGTGCCAGCAGTGGCCCCGGACAGGGGAAGAATGAGCAGTTCTTC.